This TCR beta chain derives from a study of control samples from healthy donors and cancer patients. The table came from immunoSEQ multiplex PCR; TCRdb's copy has only in-frame clones and leaves some out. The table shows 50,000 to 70,000 clones, with roughly 86% occurring only once. Germline V lookup: CDR1 MNHEY, CDR2 SVGEGT. Trimming shortened V by 3 bases and J by 5 bases, and 13 bases separated the two germline ends. The CDR3 is made up of 14 amino acids. The rearrangement uses TRBV6-2 or TRBV6-3 and TRBJ1-1; D may be TRBD1 (5 bases). The specimen sequenced was blood. The receptor comes from a man aged 45-65 years in good health. CDR3 in amino acids: CASSYTQGSTEAFF. In nucleotides, the CDR3 is TGTGCCAGCAGTTATACTCAGGGAAGTACTGAAGCTTTCTTT.